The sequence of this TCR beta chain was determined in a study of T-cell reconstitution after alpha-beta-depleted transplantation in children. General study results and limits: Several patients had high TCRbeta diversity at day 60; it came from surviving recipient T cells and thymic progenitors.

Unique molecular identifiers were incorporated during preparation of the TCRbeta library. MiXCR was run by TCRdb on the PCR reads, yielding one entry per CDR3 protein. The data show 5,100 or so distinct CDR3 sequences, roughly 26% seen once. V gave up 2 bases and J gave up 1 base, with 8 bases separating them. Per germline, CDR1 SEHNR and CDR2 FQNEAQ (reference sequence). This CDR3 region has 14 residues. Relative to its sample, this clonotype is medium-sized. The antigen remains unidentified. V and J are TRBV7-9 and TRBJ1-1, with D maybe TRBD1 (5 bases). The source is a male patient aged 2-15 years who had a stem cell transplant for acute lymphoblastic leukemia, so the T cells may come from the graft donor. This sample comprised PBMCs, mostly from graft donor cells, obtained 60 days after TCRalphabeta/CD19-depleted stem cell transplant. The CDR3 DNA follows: TGTGCCAGCAGCTTATCCGGGGCGAACACTGAAGCTTTCTTT. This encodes CASSLSGANTEAFF.